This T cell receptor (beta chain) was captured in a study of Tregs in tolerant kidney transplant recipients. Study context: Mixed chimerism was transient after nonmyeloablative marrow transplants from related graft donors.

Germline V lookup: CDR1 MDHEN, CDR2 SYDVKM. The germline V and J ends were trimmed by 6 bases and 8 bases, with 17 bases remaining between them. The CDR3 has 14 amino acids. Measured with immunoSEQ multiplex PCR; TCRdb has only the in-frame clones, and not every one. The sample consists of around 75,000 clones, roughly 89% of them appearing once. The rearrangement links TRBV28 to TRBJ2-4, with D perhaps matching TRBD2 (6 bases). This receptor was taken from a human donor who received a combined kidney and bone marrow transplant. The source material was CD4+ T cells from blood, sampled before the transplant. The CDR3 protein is CASSPRDLGDIQYF. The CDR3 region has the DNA TGTGCCAGCAGCCCGCGGGACTTGGGAGACATTCAGTACTTC.